The rows below give T cell receptor beta chains drawn from one sample of a study of blood T cells in healthy people across ages. TCRdb reprocessed the 5' RACE reads via MiXCR and lists one record per CDR3 protein. Found here are under 1,100,000 distinct CDR3 sequences, approximately 25% of them singletons; the top ten hold approximately 0.7%. These sequences were also reported in another study, on T cells of mothers and their children.

Sequenced: blood. The receptors derive from a girl aged 2-10 years in good health. Both conserved end residues are part of each CDR3. Fields, in order: clone size, D gene, V gene, J gene, CDR3 DNA, CDR3 protein. The D gene is left open where the match is weak. Size is omitted from some rows. Given values are once, few, many or a class for expanded clones.

NA	NA	TRBV12-3/TRBV12-4	TRBJ1-2	TGTGCCAGCAGTTTAGATCTTGGGCTGGGATTAACAGGGACTGGCTACACCTTC	CASSLDLGLGLTGTGYTF
few	TRBD2	TRBV12-3/TRBV12-4	TRBJ2-7	TGTGCCAGCAGCCCTTTTTCGGGCGGGGGTCGCGACGAGCAGTACTTC	CASSPFSGGGRDEQYF
NA	NA	TRBV9	TRBJ2-3	TGTGCCAGCAGCGAGCAAGGGGTCACAGATACGCAGTATTTT	CASSEQGVTDTQYF
NA	NA	TRBV11-2	TRBJ2-7	TGCGCCAGCAGCTTGTCAAGGGGTAGAGACCCCTACGAGCAGTACTTC	CASSLSRGRDPYEQYF
NA	NA	TRBV7-2	TRBJ2-1	TGTGCCAGCAACGGCGGCCACAGGAGCGAGCAGTTCTTC	CASNGGHRSEQFF
NA	TRBD2	TRBV29-1	TRBJ2-5	TGCAGCGTTCACCCTGGGGGGGTACAAGAGACCCAGTACTTC	CSVHPGGVQETQYF
few	NA	TRBV4-1	TRBJ2-1	TGCGCCAGCAGCGGCGGTGTCGGCGCCTACAATGAGCAGTTCTTC	CASSGGVGAYNEQFF
few	NA	TRBV10-3	TRBJ2-3	TGTGCCATCAGTGAGTCGGTGCAGGGGAGAAGAGATACGCAGTATTTT	CAISESVQGRRDTQYF
few	TRBD1	TRBV4-1	TRBJ2-7	TGCGCCAGCAGCTCCCTCGTCGGACAGGGGGCGAACGAGCAGTACTTC	CASSSLVGQGANEQYF
NA	NA	TRBV19	TRBJ2-2	TGTGCCAGTACCCCCACAAAGGAGGGCGGGGAGCTGTTTTTT	CASTPTKEGGELFF
NA	TRBD2	TRBV24-1	TRBJ2-1	TGTGCCACCAGTGATCAGGTGGGAGGGCCGAATGAGCAGTTCTTC	CATSDQVGGPNEQFF
few	TRBD2	TRBV29-1	TRBJ2-1	TGCAGCGTTCCCCGGACTAGCGGCTCCTACAATGAGCAGTTCTTC	CSVPRTSGSYNEQFF
NA	NA	TRBV29-1	TRBJ2-7	TGCAGCGTTGAAGAGCGGGACAACTCCTACGAGCAGTACTTC	CSVEERDNSYEQYF
NA	NA	TRBV7-9	TRBJ1-4	TGTGCCAGCAGCTTAGTGTCTAACGATGAAAAACTGTTTTTT	CASSLVSNDEKLFF
few	TRBD1	TRBV6-2/TRBV6-3	TRBJ2-5	TGTGCCAGCAGTTACTGGGCCACGGGACAGGGGAGTATCTCCCAGTACTTC	CASSYWATGQGSISQYF
few	NA	TRBV10-3	TRBJ2-1	TGTGCCATCAAGGAGGGAGGCCGACTCAACAATGAGCAGTTCTTC	CAIKEGGRLNNEQFF
many	TRBD1	TRBV7-2	TRBJ1-2	TGTGCCAGCAGCCGGGACAGCTCAAACTATGGCTACACCTTC	CASSRDSSNYGYTF
NA	NA	TRBV3-1	TRBJ2-1	TGTGCCAGCAGCCAAGAATTGCCGGGGCGGTACAATGAGCAGTTCTTC	CASSQELPGRYNEQFF
NA	NA	TRBV18	TRBJ2-1	TGTGCCAGCTCACCAATGACGGGAGAGTCCTACAATGAGCAGTTCTTC	CASSPMTGESYNEQFF
NA	TRBD1	TRBV7-9	TRBJ2-7	TGTGCCAGCAGCTTAGCCGGACAGGTTCCCTCCTACGAGCAGTACTTC	CASSLAGQVPSYEQYF
few	NA	TRBV25-1	TRBJ1-1	TGTGCCAGCATAGGGAGGACGGGGTACACTGAAGCTTTCTTT	CASIGRTGYTEAFF
NA	NA	TRBV12-3/TRBV12-4	TRBJ2-1	TGTGCCAGCAGCGGGCCAGAGAGCTCCTACAATGAGCAGTTCTTC	CASSGPESSYNEQFF
NA	NA	TRBV4-3	TRBJ2-1	TGCGCCAGCAGCCAAGAGGCGGGGCGAAGAAACAATGAGCAGTTCTTC	CASSQEAGRRNNEQFF
NA	TRBD2	TRBV24-1	TRBJ2-1	TGTGCCACCAGTGACCGAGCGGGGGTGTACAATGAGCAGTTCTTC	CATSDRAGVYNEQFF
NA	NA	TRBV11-2	TRBJ2-3	TGTGCCAGCAGTGAGGAGATGGATACGCAGTATTTT	CASSEEMDTQYF
NA	NA	TRBV12-3/TRBV12-4	TRBJ1-4	TGTGCCAGCAGTTTCGGTAGTCGCGGACCAAAACTGTTTTTT	CASSFGSRGPKLFF
NA	NA	TRBV3-1	TRBJ2-7	TGTGCCAGTTTTTGGACAGCGGGACGCGAACAGTACTTC	CASFWTAGREQYF
NA	TRBD1	TRBV6-6	TRBJ2-7	TGTGCCAGCCTCTATGTCTTAGGACAGGGGGATTTCTACGAGCAGTACTTC	CASLYVLGQGDFYEQYF
NA	NA	TRBV20-1	TRBJ1-1	TGCAGTGCTAGAGTACAATTAATGGACACTGAAGCTTTCTTT	CSARVQLMDTEAFF
NA	TRBD1	TRBV6-5	TRBJ1-1	TGTGCCAGCAGCCAAGACGCGACAGGGATGAACACTGAAGCTTTCTTT	CASSQDATGMNTEAFF
NA	NA	TRBV7-9	TRBJ1-1	TGTGCCAGCAGCTTAGATACGGGGAACACTGAAGCTTTCTTT	CASSLDTGNTEAFF
NA	TRBD1	TRBV7-9	TRBJ2-5	TGTGCCAGCAGCCCAGGACAGGGGGATCAAGGGAGGACCCAGTACTTC	CASSPGQGDQGRTQYF
NA	TRBD2	TRBV19	TRBJ2-1	TGTGCCAGTAGTATGATTAGCGGGAGTGGGAATGAGCAGTTCTTC	CASSMISGSGNEQFF
NA	NA	TRBV7-3	TRBJ1-1	TGTGCCAGCGGTGCCCCGAACACTGAAGCTTTCTTT	CASGAPNTEAFF
few	TRBD2	TRBV6-5	TRBJ2-1	TGTGCCAGCAGGGCACTAGCGGGGGGACTGAGTGAGCAGTTCTTC	CASRALAGGLSEQFF
many	TRBD2	TRBV7-8	TRBJ2-5	TGTGCCAGCAGTCCAGTCACGGGGGGTAGCGAGACCCAGTACTTC	CASSPVTGGSETQYF
NA	NA	TRBV2	TRBJ2-1	TGTGCCAGCGTTGGCTCCTACAATGAGCAGTTCTTC	CASVGSYNEQFF
once	TRBD1	TRBV27	TRBJ2-7	TGTGCCAGCAGCAGCTATTCAGTGACAGGGGAGAGCTACGAGCAGTACTTC	CASSSYSVTGESYEQYF
few	TRBD2	TRBV12-3/TRBV12-4	TRBJ2-3	TGTGCCAGCAGTTCGGGGGGGGCGGGAGATACGCAGTATTTT	CASSSGGAGDTQYF
many	NA	TRBV12-3/TRBV12-4	TRBJ2-2	TGTGCCAGCAGCCCTCGGGGGACCGGGGAGCTGTTTTTT	CASSPRGTGELFF
few	TRBD2	TRBV12-3/TRBV12-4	TRBJ2-1	TGTGCCAGCAGTTTAGAACCTAGCGGGGTCAATGAGCAGTTCTTC	CASSLEPSGVNEQFF
few	TRBD1	TRBV20-1	TRBJ1-2	TGCAGTGCTCCGACAGGGGATGGCTACACCTTC	CSAPTGDGYTF
few	NA	TRBV6-5	TRBJ1-1	TGTGCCAGTACTCCCGGTATGAACACTGAAGCTTTCTTT	CASTPGMNTEAFF
few	NA	TRBV11-1	TRBJ2-2	TGTGCCAGCAGCTTAGAAACCACCGGGGAGCTGTTTTTT	CASSLETTGELFF
few	NA	TRBV4-2	TRBJ1-3	TGTGCCAGCAGCCAAGGAAAGACGGCCTCCTCTGGAAACACCATATATTTT	CASSQGKTASSGNTIYF
NA	TRBD2	TRBV9	TRBJ2-1	TGTGCCAGCAGCGTGGCTAGCGGGATTTTAAATGAGCAGTTCTTC	CASSVASGILNEQFF
few	NA	TRBV29-1	TRBJ1-1	TGCAGCGTTTTTCGAATCTCGCGCCTCAACACTGAAGCTTTCTTT	CSVFRISRLNTEAFF
few	TRBD1	TRBV6-2/TRBV6-3	TRBJ1-1	TGTGCCAGCAGTTACGGGGGACAGGGATTGAACACTGAAGCTTTCTTT	CASSYGGQGLNTEAFF
NA	NA	TRBV13	TRBJ2-3	TGTGCCAGCAGCCCCCGGGACGGAGCCACAGATACGCAGTATTTT	CASSPRDGATDTQYF
few	TRBD1	TRBV9	TRBJ2-1	TGTGCCAGCACCGGGACAGGGGGCAATGAGCAGTTCTTC	CASTGTGGNEQFF
NA	TRBD2	TRBV4-3	TRBJ2-7	TGCGCCAGCAGCACCCGACTAGCGGCCCTTTACGAGCAGTACTTC	CASSTRLAALYEQYF
NA	NA	TRBV12-3/TRBV12-4	TRBJ2-2	TGTGCCAGCAGTTTAACCAGGGTGGTCACCGGGGAGCTGTTTTTT	CASSLTRVVTGELFF
NA	NA	TRBV7-8	TRBJ1-5	TGTGCCAGCAGCTTCACAATGAAGCCCCAGCATTTT	CASSFTMKPQHF
few	TRBD1	TRBV5-1	TRBJ2-5	TGCGCCAGCAGATACAGGGGGCCGGGGGAGACCCAGTACTTC	CASRYRGPGETQYF
NA	NA	TRBV9	TRBJ2-3	TGTGCCAGCAGTGACCGAATAGCGACAGATACGCAGTATTTT	CASSDRIATDTQYF
NA	TRBD2	TRBV6-1	TRBJ2-5	TGTGCCAGCAGTACGACAGGGACTAGCGGGCTAGAGACCCAGTACTTC	CASSTTGTSGLETQYF
NA	NA	TRBV7-2	TRBJ2-7	TGTGCCAGCACCTGGGAACCCGCCTACGAGCAGTACTTC	CASTWEPAYEQYF
NA	NA	TRBV7-2	TRBJ2-2	TGTGCCAGCAGCTTATTCAAGGGGGAGCTGTTTTTT	CASSLFKGELFF
few	NA	TRBV27	TRBJ1-6	TGTGCCAGCAGGCAAGGGGGGAATTCACCCCTCCACTTT	CASRQGGNSPLHF
NA	TRBD1	TRBV5-5	TRBJ1-5	TGTGCCAGCCAACCGGGACAGGGGGTTCTGCCCCAGCATTTT	CASQPGQGVLPQHF